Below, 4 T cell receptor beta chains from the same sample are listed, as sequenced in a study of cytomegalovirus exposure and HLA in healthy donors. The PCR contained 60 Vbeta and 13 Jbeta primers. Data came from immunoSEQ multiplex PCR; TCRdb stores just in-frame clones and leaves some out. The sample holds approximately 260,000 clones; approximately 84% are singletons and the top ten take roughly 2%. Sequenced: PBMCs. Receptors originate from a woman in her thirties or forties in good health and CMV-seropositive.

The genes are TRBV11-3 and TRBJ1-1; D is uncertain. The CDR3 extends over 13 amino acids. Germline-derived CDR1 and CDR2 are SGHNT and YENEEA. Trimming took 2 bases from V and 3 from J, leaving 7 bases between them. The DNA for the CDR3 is TGTGCCAGCAGCTTAAGGAGGGACACTGAAGCTTTCTTT. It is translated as CASSLRRDTEAFF.

CDR3 protein: CASNTGPGLYNEQFF. The CDR3 coding sequence is TGTGCCAGTAACACGGGGCCGGGACTTTACAATGAGCAGTTCTTC. The genes are TRBV19 and TRBJ2-1, with D perhaps matching TRBD2 (6 bases). The germline V gene encodes CDR1 LNHDA and CDR2 SQIVND (reference sequence). V lost 7 bases, J lost 4 bases, and 17 bases lay in between. The CDR3 is made up of 15 amino acids.

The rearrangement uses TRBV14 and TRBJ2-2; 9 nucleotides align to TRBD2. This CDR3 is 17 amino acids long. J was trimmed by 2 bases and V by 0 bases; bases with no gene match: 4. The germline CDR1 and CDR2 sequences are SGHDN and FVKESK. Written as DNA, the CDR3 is TGTGCCAGCAGCCAAGAGGCTAGCGGGGTTAACACCGGGGAGCTGTTTTTT. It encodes CASSQEASGVNTGELFF. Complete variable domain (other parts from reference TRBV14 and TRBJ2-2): EAGVTQFPSHSVIEKGQTVTLRCDPISGHDNLYWYRRVMGKEIKFLLHFVKESKQDESGMPNNRFLAERTGGTYSTLKVQPAELEDSGVYFCASSQEASGVNTGELFFGEGSRLTVL.

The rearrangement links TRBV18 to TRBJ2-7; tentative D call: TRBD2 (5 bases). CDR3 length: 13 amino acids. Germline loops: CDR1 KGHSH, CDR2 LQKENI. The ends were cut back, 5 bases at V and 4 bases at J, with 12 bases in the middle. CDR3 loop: CASSNEGRYEQYF. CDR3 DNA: TGTGCCAGCTCAAATGAGGGCCGGTACGAGCAGTACTTC.